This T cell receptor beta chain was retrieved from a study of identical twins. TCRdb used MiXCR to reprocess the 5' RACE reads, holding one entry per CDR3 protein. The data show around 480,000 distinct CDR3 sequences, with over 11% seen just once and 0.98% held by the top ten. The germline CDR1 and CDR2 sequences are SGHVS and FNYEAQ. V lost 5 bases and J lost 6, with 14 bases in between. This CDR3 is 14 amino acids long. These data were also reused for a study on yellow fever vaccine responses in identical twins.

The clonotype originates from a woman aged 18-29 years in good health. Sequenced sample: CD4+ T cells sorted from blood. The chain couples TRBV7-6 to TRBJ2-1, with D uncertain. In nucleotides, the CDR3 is TGTGCCAGCAGCCCCGACCCGGCTTTCAATGAGCAGTTCTTC. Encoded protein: CASSPDPAFNEQFF.